The clone carrying this TCR beta chain was detected a few times. What it binds is unknown. The data are from a study of cytomegalovirus exposure and HLA in healthy donors. Findings of the study overall: As a later analysis showed, a missense DCLRE1C variant was linked to trimming of TCR beta V- and J-genes.

With 60 Vbeta and 13 Jbeta primers, the PCR was carried out. The assay was immunoSEQ multiplex PCR, and TCRdb's table has in-frame clones only and misses some. This table holds 90,000 to 110,000 clones, roughly 79% found once. Germline V gene sequence: CDR1 LNHDA, CDR2 SQIVND (reference sequence). Trimming removed 5 bases from V and 5 bases from J; junction bases left unmatched: 5. The CDR3 has 13 amino acids. The chain employs TRBV19 and TRBJ2-5; 7 bases agree with TRBD2. This clonotype originated in a middle-aged man in good health and CMV-seronegative. The sample taken for sequencing was PBMCs. CDR3 bases: TGTGCCAGTAGTCAGGCCGGGGGGGAGACCCAGTACTTC. Protein product: CASSQAGGETQYF.